A selection of T cell receptor beta chains follows, all from one sample in a study of blood T cell repertoires in COVID-19. The protocol was immunoSEQ multiplex PCR, while the TCRdb copy is restricted to in-frame clones and leaves out a portion. The sample lists approximately 300,000 clones, over 75% occurring once. The source material was peripheral blood. The receptors shown here come from a human donor with COVID-19, enrolled during active disease. The donor label of this sample is uncertain. Both conserved end residues are part of each CDR3. D genes are given only for firm matches. Size is stated for part of the rows, as once, few or many counts, or as a class when the clone is expanded.

D,size,V,J,CDR3,DNA
-,-,TRBV10-3,TRBJ2-1,CAISAGGTQRGQFF,TGTGCCATCAGTGCGGGCGGGACCCAGCGAGGGCAGTTCTTC
TRBD1,-,TRBV30,TRBJ2-7,CAWVGQGYYEQYF,TGTGCCTGGGTGGGACAGGGGTACTACGAGCAGTACTTC
TRBD2,-,TRBV5-1,TRBJ2-1,CASSLGTSGREYNEQFF,TGCGCCAGCAGCTTAGGGACTAGCGGGAGAGAATACAATGAGCAGTTCTTC
-,-,TRBV12-1,TRBJ1-5,CASARASNQPQHF,TGTGCCAGCGCCCGAGCGAGCAATCAGCCCCAGCATTTT
-,once,TRBV5-1,TRBJ2-3,CASSFSQADHTQYF,TGCGCCAGCAGCTTCTCACAGGCAGACCATACGCAGTATTTT
TRBD2,-,TRBV19,TRBJ2-7,CASSPRAGSYEQYF,TGTGCCAGTAGTCCCCGAGCGGGGAGCTACGAGCAGTACTTC
TRBD2,-,TRBV5-1,TRBJ2-7,CASKRQWTSGTYEQYF,TGCGCCAGCAAAAGACAATGGACTAGCGGGACCTACGAGCAGTACTTC
TRBD1,-,TRBV30,TRBJ2-5,CAWSVARTGPALETQYF,TGTGCCTGGAGTGTAGCCCGGACAGGGCCCGCTCTTGAGACCCAGTACTTC
TRBD1,-,TRBV2,TRBJ1-5,CASSEAGTGGNQPQHF,TGTGCCAGCAGTGAAGCCGGGACAGGGGGCAATCAGCCCCAGCATTTT
TRBD1,-,TRBV29-1,TRBJ1-1,CSGTVTGDTEAFF,TGCAGCGGGACGGTGACAGGGGACACTGAAGCTTTCTTT
-,-,TRBV28,TRBJ1-2,CASSATVRGYTF,TGTGCCAGCAGTGCGACAGTAAGGGGCTACACCTTC